Shown below are 18 T cell receptor beta chains from a single sample sequenced in a study of T cell responses to AZD1222 COVID-19 vaccine. Method: immunoSEQ multiplex PCR; TCRdb's copy keeps in-frame clones and lacks some. The table lists over 100,000 clones, about nine tenths of them singletons. Here the sequenced sample was peripheral blood, taken 28 days after the second AZD1222 dose. These receptors were obtained from an adult who received the AZD1222 COVID-19 vaccine.

This clone came up once. This chain joins TRBV14 and TRBJ2-3, with TRBD2 matching over 8 bases. CDR1 is SGHDN and CDR2 is FVKESK in the germline V gene. The CDR3 extends over 15 amino acids. Germline trimming cut 4 bases from V and 1 base from J; bases unmatched to any gene: 4. CDR3 nucleotide sequence: TGTGCCAGCAGCCCCACTAGCGGCCGCACAGATACGCAGTATTTT. Its protein is CASSPTSGRTDTQYF.

The chain employs TRBV28 and TRBJ1-2; unclear D gene. V lost 10 bases and J 3 bases, leaving 15 bases between the germline ends. Germline V gives CDR1 MDHEN, CDR2 SYDVKM. This CDR3 is built from 13 residues. The CDR3 loop reads CATRPPADYGYTF. The DNA of the CDR3 is TGTGCCACTCGCCCACCCGCCGACTATGGCTACACCTTC.

This clone has a single count. CDR3 sequence (DNA): TGCGCCAGCAGTCAGGGGACAGGGGCTCAGCCCCAGCATTTT. As protein: CASSQGTGAQPQHF. The J gene is TRBJ1-5, the V gene TRBV23-1; the match to TRBD1 covers 10 bases. TRBV23-1 counts as an open reading frame of uncertain function. This CDR3 is 14 amino acids long. V lost 3 bases, J lost 6 bases, and 2 bases stayed unmatched.

The chain couples TRBV5-1 to TRBJ2-2; D possibly corresponds to TRBD1 (5 bases). The CDR3 has 15 amino acids. Germline CDR1 SGHRS, CDR2 YFSETQ. Trimming left V 3 bases short and J 0 bases short, with 9 bases between. The CDR3 protein is CASSSGKSNTGELFF. The DNA of the CDR3 is TGCGCCAGCAGCTCAGGGAAATCGAACACCGGGGAGCTGTTTTTT.

The J gene is TRBJ1-4, the V gene TRBV28; no definite D call. The V end lost 8 bases, the J end lost 8 bases, and 3 bases lay between the germline ends. The CDR3 consists of 9 residues. The germline gives CDR1 MDHEN, CDR2 SYDVKM. CDR3 sequence (DNA): TGTGCCAGCGGAGAAAAACTGTTTTTT. This sequence encodes CASGEKLFF.

The chain employs TRBV6-6 and TRBJ1-2; D remains ambiguous. Germline CDR1 reads MNHNY; CDR2 reads SVGAGI (reference sequence). The V end was cut by 7 bases, the J end by 3 bases, with 12 bases between. The CDR3 covers 13 residues. CDR3 sequence (DNA): TGTGCCAGCAACGACGGGAGGTACTATGGCTACACCTTC. This gives the protein CASNDGRYYGYTF.

This clone has only a few counts. The chain joins TRBV9 to TRBJ2-7, with 14 bases lining up with TRBD2. The germline gives CDR1 SGDLS, CDR2 YYNGEE. The J segment lost 3 bases and the V segment lost 3 bases, leaving 2 bases of the junction unmatched. The CDR3 spans 15 residues. CDR3 DNA: TGTGCCAGCAGCGCCGGGACTAGCGGGAGCTACGAGCAGTACTTC. Its translation: CASSAGTSGSYEQYF.

The chain joins TRBV4-1 to TRBJ1-2, with 9 positions matching TRBD1. The length of the CDR3 is 18 residues. Losses at the gene ends were 0 bases for V and 3 bases for J; bases not matched to a gene: 11. Germline V gene data show CDR1 as MGHRA and CDR2 as YSYEKL. CDR3 DNA sequence: TGCGCCAGCAGCCAAGATCCACAGGGGGCTGCACCAGACTATGGCTACACCTTC. The encoded protein is CASSQDPQGAAPDYGYTF.

The chain joins TRBV21-1 to TRBJ1-2. TRBV21-1 is classified as a pseudogene. The CDR3 contains 17 residues. The CDR3 sequence: CASSGGIVLTESYGYTF. CDR3 DNA: TGTGCCAGTTCCGGGGGGATAGTCTTAACAGAGAGCTATGGCTACACCTTC.

The chain carries TRBV21-1 and TRBJ2-7; the DNA was not compared with TRBD2, the D call given in the table. TRBV21-1 is termed a pseudogene. CDR3 length: 16 amino acids. The CDR3 region has the DNA TGTGCCAGCACCACGCGGGGTTCGACGGATTTCTACGAGCAGTACTTC. Protein: CASTTRGSTDFYEQYF.

This sequence joins TRBV27 and TRBJ1-2, with 9 bases that match TRBD1. Germline trimming cut 2 bases from V and 8 bases from J; bases unmatched to any gene: 9. Germline V CDR1 and CDR2: MNHEY, SMNVEV (reference sequence). There are 15 residues in the CDR3. The CDR3 protein is CASSLGTGMVSGYTF. CDR3 nucleotides: TGTGCCAGCAGTTTAGGGACAGGGATGGTGTCCGGCTACACCTTC.

The chain carries TRBV30 and TRBJ1-2, with TRBD1 identical over 7 bases. The CDR3 runs to 15 residues. V trimming: 1 base; J trimming: 3 bases; junction bases outside the gene matches: 8. The germline V gene encodes CDR1 GTSNPN and CDR2 SVGIG (reference sequence). Written as DNA, the CDR3 is TGTGCCTGGAGTGAGGGGGACAGTCCTTACTATGGCTACACCTTC. It translates to CAWSEGDSPYYGYTF.

The chain combines TRBV9 with TRBJ1-2, with 7 bases identical to TRBD1. The CDR3 totals 14 residues. The germline gives CDR1 SGDLS, CDR2 YYNGEE. The V and J ends lost 6 bases and 5 bases, in that order; junction bases with no gene match: 10. The CDR3 region has the DNA TGTGCCAGCACCTCCGTGGTCAGGGGGTATGGCTACACCTTC. Translated: CASTSVVRGYGYTF. The variable domain in full, with the rest retrieved from reference TRBV9 and TRBJ1-2, is DSGVTQTPKHLITATGQRVTLRCSPRSGDLSVYWYQQSLDQGLQFLIQYYNGEERAKGNILERFSAQQFPDLHSELNLSSLELGDSALYFCASTSVVRGYGYTFGSGTRLTVV.

This chain uses TRBV2 with TRBJ1-3; D is undetermined. The ends were cut back, 5 bases at V and 0 bases at J, with 11 bases in the middle. The CDR3 runs to 15 residues. CDR1 is SNHLY, CDR2 FYNNEI, per germline. This CDR3 is CASSLEGISGNTIYF. The CDR3 DNA follows: TGTGCCAGCAGTCTAGAGGGAATCTCTGGAAACACCATATATTTT.

DNA for the CDR3: TGTGCCAGCAGCTTGAGGCAGGACTTCCACAATGAGCAGTTCTTC. Translated: CASSLRQDFHNEQFF. This chain links TRBV5-6 with TRBJ2-1, with D perhaps TRBD2 (5 bases). CDR3 size: 15 residues. Trimming pared 1 base from V and 5 bases from J, leaving 13 bases between. Germline CDR1 reads SGHDT; CDR2 reads YYEEEE.

The chain employs TRBV27 and TRBJ1-1; no reliable D call. The CDR3 spans 14 residues. V was pared by 3 bases and J by 4 bases, with 12 bases between. Germline loops: CDR1 MNHEY, CDR2 SMNVEV (reference sequence). The CDR3 is CASSFFGLGTEAFF. The CDR3 DNA follows: TGTGCCAGCAGTTTCTTTGGGTTGGGCACTGAAGCTTTCTTT.

This chain links TRBV30 with TRBJ1-2; 7 bases line up with TRBD1. The germline V gene encodes CDR1 GTSNPN and CDR2 SVGIG (reference sequence). With V trimmed by 2 bases and J by 13 bases, 10 bases remained unmatched. The CDR3 spans 12 residues. CDR3 protein: CAWSPRDSFLTF. Written as DNA, the CDR3 is TGTGCCTGGAGTCCCCGGGACAGCTTTCTCACCTTC.

V is TRBV11-2 and J is TRBJ1-1; D call uncertain. CDR3 length equals 18 residues. From germline, CDR1 is SGHAT and CDR2 FQNNGV. Trimming cost V 5 bases and J 1 base, with 23 bases left between them. The CDR3 region is CASSRNTGNPTRNTEAFF. The CDR3 DNA reads TGTGCCAGCAGCCGCAACACCGGGAATCCCACCCGGAACACTGAAGCTTTCTTT. The entire variable domain, with the rest obtained from reference TRBV11-2 and TRBJ1-1, is as follows: EAGVAQSPRYKIIEKRQSVAFWCNPISGHATLYWYQQILGQGPKLLIQFQNNGVVDDSQLPKDRFSAERLKGVDSTLKIQPAKLEDSAVYLCASSRNTGNPTRNTEAFFGQGTRLTVV.